A selection of T cell receptor beta chains follows, all from one sample in a study of control samples from healthy donors and cancer patients. Generated by immunoSEQ multiplex PCR, the TCRdb table keeps only in-frame clones and is missing some. This sample has around 78,000 clones, with roughly 94% found just once. Sequencing was done on a sample of blood. Receptors were obtained from a woman under 30 in good health. The CDR3 runs from the conserved cysteine through the conserved F or W. Fields, in order: clone size, V gene, J gene, D gene, CDR3 protein, CDR3 DNA. A D gene is named only where the DNA matches it firmly. The size field is filled for only some rows; it gives once, few, many or a size class.

clone_size: NA
v_call: TRBV28
j_call: TRBJ1-1
d_call: NA
cdr3_aa: CASSNHPSVNTEAFF
cdr3_nt: TGTGCCAGCAGTAACCACCCATCCGTGAACACTGAAGCTTTCTTT

clone_size: NA
v_call: TRBV6-2/TRBV6-3
j_call: TRBJ2-3
d_call: TRBD1
cdr3_aa: CASSSDRATDTQYF
cdr3_nt: TGTGCCAGCAGTTCTGACAGGGCCACAGATACGCAGTATTTT

clone_size: NA
v_call: TRBV7-9
j_call: TRBJ1-1
d_call: TRBD1
cdr3_aa: CALTGANSGNTEAFF
cdr3_nt: TGTGCCCTGACAGGGGCCAACAGTGGGAACACTGAAGCTTTCTTT

clone_size: NA
v_call: TRBV19
j_call: TRBJ2-3
d_call: NA
cdr3_aa: CASGSPDTQYF
cdr3_nt: TGTGCCAGTGGGAGCCCAGATACGCAGTATTTT

clone_size: NA
v_call: TRBV11-2
j_call: TRBJ1-4
d_call: NA
cdr3_aa: CASSLVSEKLFF
cdr3_nt: TGTGCCAGCAGCTTAGTCAGTGAAAAACTGTTTTTT

clone_size: NA
v_call: TRBV5-1
j_call: TRBJ2-5
d_call: TRBD1
cdr3_aa: CASSSATGPETQYF
cdr3_nt: TGCGCCAGCAGCTCAGCGACAGGGCCAGAGACCCAGTACTTC

clone_size: NA
v_call: TRBV6-4
j_call: TRBJ2-2
d_call: TRBD2
cdr3_aa: CASSEGTSGGPNTGELFF
cdr3_nt: TGTGCCAGCAGTGAAGGGACTAGCGGGGGGCCGAACACCGGGGAGCTGTTTTTT

clone_size: NA
v_call: TRBV28
j_call: TRBJ2-1
d_call: NA
cdr3_aa: CASSLSAGNNEQFF
cdr3_nt: TGTGCCAGCAGTTTATCAGCCGGGAACAATGAGCAGTTCTTC

clone_size: once
v_call: TRBV6-1
j_call: TRBJ1-5
d_call: NA
cdr3_aa: CASSEGWPQHF
cdr3_nt: TGTGCCAGCAGTGAAGGGTGGCCCCAGCATTTT

clone_size: NA
v_call: TRBV29-1
j_call: TRBJ1-2
d_call: TRBD1
cdr3_aa: CSVEELPTGNYGYTF
cdr3_nt: TGCAGCGTTGAAGAATTGCCGACAGGGAACTATGGCTACACCTTC

clone_size: NA
v_call: TRBV24-1
j_call: TRBJ2-3
d_call: NA
cdr3_aa: CATSDSIGTQYF
cdr3_nt: TGTGCCACCAGTGACAGCATAGGTACGCAGTATTTT

clone_size: NA
v_call: TRBV7-9
j_call: TRBJ2-1
d_call: TRBD1
cdr3_aa: CASVFGQDGDNEQFF
cdr3_nt: TGTGCCAGCGTTTTCGGACAGGACGGCGACAATGAGCAGTTCTTC

clone_size: NA
v_call: TRBV29-1
j_call: TRBJ1-3
d_call: TRBD1
cdr3_aa: CSVEDYDRGRSGNTIYF
cdr3_nt: TGCAGCGTTGAAGATTACGACAGGGGCCGCTCTGGAAACACCATATATTTT